This T cell receptor beta chain was sequenced in a study of regulatory T cells in long-lasting Graves disease. CDR1 is SGHAT and CDR2 is FQDESV in the germline V gene (reference sequence). The CDR3 runs 15 residues. The ends were cut back, 2 bases at V and 5 bases at J, with 16 bases in the middle. General study findings and limits: A limited number of samples was an acknowledged limitation. More public clonotypes were shared by persistent patients (2,741) than by new patients (approximately 990).

Time point in this sample: newly diagnosed GD, antithyroid drugs for less than 3 months. PBMC-derived RNA was used for the TCR library. Collection of peripheral blood (approximately 9 milliliters) was done using EDTA tubes. Construction of TCR beta libraries relied on iRepertoire HTBI primers and on Arm-PCR targeting CDR3 regions. One entry per CDR3 protein results from TCRdb running MiXCR on the multiplex PCR reads. The data hold 550,000 to 700,000 distinct CDR3 sequences, with 16% observed a single time. This clonotype was recorded a few times. The antigen remains unidentified. The same sample was also studied in work on T cells in Graves' hyperthyroidism and ophthalmopathy.

Source: peripheral blood mononuclear cells (PBMCs), taken at new diagnosis, from a patient treated with antithyroid drugs. The clonotype comes from a man aged 18 to 30 with Graves disease. The V call is TRBV11-1, the J call TRBJ2-7, with a weak D call TRBD2 (6 bases). Here the CDR3 reads CASSLWRVASDEQYF. The DNA of the CDR3 is TGTGCCAGCAGCTTATGGAGGGTAGCTAGCGACGAGCAGTACTTC.